This T cell receptor (beta chain) was sequenced during a study of T cells in Graves' hyperthyroidism and ophthalmopathy. RNA transcripts provided the source from which TCR beta CDR3 regions were amplified. The HTBI primer set was used in a first-round RT-PCR of the TCR CDR3. TCRdb analysed the multiplex PCR reads with MiXCR anew, one entry per CDR3 protein. This sample has 500,000 to 700,000 distinct CDR3 sequences; roughly 17% occur once, and the top ten carry approximately 20%. This clonotype was observed many times. J was trimmed by 3 bases and V by 4 bases; bases with no gene match: 5. CDR3 length: 15 residues. Germline V gene sequence: CDR1 MGHRA, CDR2 YSYEKL.

This sequence originates from a young woman with Graves' hyperthyroidism. The chain couples TRBV4-1 to TRBJ2-7; 11 nucleotides line up with TRBD2. Sequencing was performed on blood. Written as DNA, the CDR3 is TGCGCCAGCAGCCCAGGGACTAGCGGTGGCTACGAGCAGTACTTC. Translated: CASSPGTSGGYEQYF.